A selection of T cell receptor beta chains follows, all from one sample in a study of immune evolution from preneoplasia to lung adenocarcinoma. Only in-frame clones appear in the TCRdb table, and some are missing; sequencing was by immunoSEQ multiplex PCR. The sample lists 10,000 or so clones; 88% were seen once. The sample comprised FFPE invasive lung adenocarcinoma tissue. The receptors stem from a person aged 65 to 79 with invasive lung adenocarcinoma. Some clones in this sample may be carry-over from other donors' samples. Each CDR3 is given with its conserved first and last residue. The order of the fields is D gene, J gene, clone size, V gene, CDR3 DNA, CDR3 protein. The D gene is left open where the match is weak. The size field is filled for only some rows; it gives once, few, many or a size class.

D: TRBD1; J: TRBJ2-3; size: once; V: TRBV5-1; DNA: TGCGCCAGCAGCTTGGGGACAGGGATGGCAGATACGCAGTATTTT; CDR3: CASSLGTGMADTQYF
D: NA; J: TRBJ1-2; size: NA; V: TRBV4-1; DNA: TGCGCCAGCAGCCAAGCGGGGGAGAGGGGCAGTGGCTACACCTTC; CDR3: CASSQAGERGSGYTF
D: TRBD2; J: TRBJ2-3; size: NA; V: TRBV14; DNA: TGTGCCAGCAGCCAAGGGGTCGCTAGCGGTAGCACAGATACGCAGTATTTT; CDR3: CASSQGVASGSTDTQYF
D: NA; J: TRBJ2-7; size: NA; V: TRBV2; DNA: TGTGCCACGGCCCTGGGCGGAGCCTACGAGCAGTACTTC; CDR3: CATALGGAYEQYF
D: TRBD1; J: TRBJ1-2; size: NA; V: TRBV11-3; DNA: TGTGCCAGCAGCGAACGACAGGGTCGAGGCTACACCTTC; CDR3: CASSERQGRGYTF
D: TRBD1; J: TRBJ1-5; size: few; V: TRBV19; DNA: TGTGCCAGTAGCAACGGACAGGGGGCAGGTCAGCCCCAGCATTTT; CDR3: CASSNGQGAGQPQHF
D: NA; J: TRBJ2-7; size: few; V: TRBV2; DNA: TGTGCCAGCAGTCGACTAGACTACGAGCAGTACTTC; CDR3: CASSRLDYEQYF
D: TRBD1; J: TRBJ2-7; size: few; V: TRBV2; DNA: TGTGCCAGCAGTCACGGACAGGGGGCTTCCGAGCAGTACTTC; CDR3: CASSHGQGASEQYF
D: NA; J: TRBJ2-5; size: NA; V: TRBV20-1; DNA: TGCAGTGCTAGCCGGCCCCCGTACTTC; CDR3: CSASRPPYF
D: TRBD2; J: TRBJ2-1; size: NA; V: TRBV28; DNA: TGTGCCAGCAGTTTATTTAGGCTAGCGGGGGGGCCTGCAATTCAGTTCTTC; CDR3: CASSLFRLAGGPAIQFF
D: NA; J: TRBJ2-3; size: NA; V: TRBV7-2; DNA: TGTGCCAGCACCGAGAACCAGGGTCCCGTTACGCAGTATTTT; CDR3: CASTENQGPVTQYF
D: NA; J: TRBJ2-7; size: NA; V: TRBV27; DNA: TGTGCCAGCAGTCCTGGCGAGCCCTACGAGCAGTACTTC; CDR3: CASSPGEPYEQYF
D: NA; J: TRBJ2-7; size: NA; V: TRBV29-1; DNA: TGCAGCGTTGAAGATGGGGACACCTACTACGAGCAGTACTTC; CDR3: CSVEDGDTYYEQYF
D: TRBD1; J: TRBJ2-1; size: NA; V: TRBV7-8; DNA: TGTGCCAGCAGCGAGGACAGGGTGGCATACAATGAGCAGTTCTTC; CDR3: CASSEDRVAYNEQFF
D: TRBD2; J: TRBJ2-1; size: NA; V: TRBV7-3; DNA: TGTGCCAGCAGCTTAACAGGGACTAGCGTCGAGCAGTTCTTC; CDR3: CASSLTGTSVEQFF
D: NA; J: TRBJ1-1; size: NA; V: TRBV6-1; DNA: TGTGCCAGCAGTGGGTTCCACCTTGCTGAAGCTTTCTTT; CDR3: CASSGFHLAEAFF
D: NA; J: TRBJ1-2; size: once; V: TRBV20-1; DNA: TGCAGTGTGCCGGGGGCGGTTGGCTACACCTTC; CDR3: CSVPGAVGYTF
D: TRBD1; J: TRBJ1-1; size: NA; V: TRBV18; DNA: TGTGCCAGCTCACCAGAGACAGGGACTACTGAAGCTTTCTTT; CDR3: CASSPETGTTEAFF
D: TRBD2; J: TRBJ2-7; size: once; V: TRBV30; DNA: TGTGCCGGATTCGCAAGAGCGGGAGGAGGCGAGCAGTACTTC; CDR3: CAGFARAGGGEQYF
D: NA; J: TRBJ2-1; size: NA; V: TRBV4-2; DNA: TGTGCCAGCAGCCAAGAGGGGGACTCCTACAATGAGCAGTTCTTC; CDR3: CASSQEGDSYNEQFF
D: NA; J: TRBJ2-7; size: NA; V: TRBV29-1; DNA: TGCAGCGTCCAACAGGGTCCCTACGAGCAGTACTTC; CDR3: CSVQQGPYEQYF
D: NA; J: TRBJ2-2; size: NA; V: TRBV5-1; DNA: TGCGCCAGCAGCTTGGTGTGGAGGGCTGGCGGGGAGCTGTTTTTT; CDR3: CASSLVWRAGGELFF
D: NA; J: TRBJ2-1; size: NA; V: TRBV4-1; DNA: TGCGCCAGCAGTCCAAGGATAAGAACGGGTCGAGGGGGTGAGCAGTTCTTC; CDR3: CASSPRIRTGRGGEQFF
D: NA; J: TRBJ2-3; size: NA; V: TRBV2; DNA: TGTGCCAGCAGTGAAGCAAACTGGAACACAGATACGCAGTATTTT; CDR3: CASSEANWNTDTQYF
D: NA; J: TRBJ2-2; size: NA; V: TRBV18; DNA: TGTGCCAGCTCACCATCGAACACCGGGGAGCTGTTTTTT; CDR3: CASSPSNTGELFF
D: NA; J: TRBJ1-1; size: NA; V: TRBV28; DNA: TGTGCCAGCAAAGGGGCGGGGGCGGTCACTGAAGCTTTCTTT; CDR3: CASKGAGAVTEAFF
D: TRBD2; J: TRBJ2-7; size: NA; V: TRBV11-1; DNA: TGTGCCAGCAGCCCGGGGGCTAGCGGGGGCTACGAGCAGTACTTC; CDR3: CASSPGASGGYEQYF
D: TRBD2; J: TRBJ2-7; size: few; V: TRBV5-1; DNA: TGCGCCAGCAGCTTGGGTAGCGGGGGCGCGAGCTCCTACGAGCAGTACTTC; CDR3: CASSLGSGGASSYEQYF
D: NA; J: TRBJ2-7; size: NA; V: TRBV6-1; DNA: TGTGCCAGCAGCGAGACCCATAGCTCCTACGAGCAGTACTTC; CDR3: CASSETHSSYEQYF
D: NA; J: TRBJ2-5; size: NA; V: TRBV29-1; DNA: TGCAGCGTTGAACGGGGTCAAGAGACCCAGTACTTC; CDR3: CSVERGQETQYF
D: TRBD1; J: TRBJ1-2; size: NA; V: TRBV9; DNA: TGTGCCAGCAGCACAAATACCGGGACAGGGAATGGCTACACCTTC; CDR3: CASSTNTGTGNGYTF
D: NA; J: TRBJ1-1; size: NA; V: TRBV19; DNA: TGTGCCAGTAGTATAGATCTCACTGAAGCTTTCTTT; CDR3: CASSIDLTEAFF
D: NA; J: TRBJ1-2; size: NA; V: TRBV19; DNA: TGTGCCAGTAGTATGTCACAATCGGCGGGAACGGATGGCTACACCTTC; CDR3: CASSMSQSAGTDGYTF
D: NA; J: TRBJ2-1; size: NA; V: TRBV2; DNA: TGTGCCAGCAGTCCGGGGATGGGCTACAATGAGCAGTTCTTC; CDR3: CASSPGMGYNEQFF
D: NA; J: TRBJ1-1; size: few; V: TRBV27; DNA: TGTGCCAGCAGTTTATCCGCACAGCTGAACACTGAAGCTTTCTTT; CDR3: CASSLSAQLNTEAFF
D: TRBD2; J: TRBJ2-5; size: NA; V: TRBV7-9; DNA: TGTGCCAGCAGCTCGGGACTAGCGGGCGTTCAAGAGACCCAGTACTTC; CDR3: CASSSGLAGVQETQYF
D: TRBD1; J: TRBJ2-7; size: NA; V: TRBV18; DNA: TGTGCCAGCTCCGGGACAGGGCATCCTTACGAGCAGTACTTC; CDR3: CASSGTGHPYEQYF
D: NA; J: TRBJ1-3; size: NA; V: TRBV30; DNA: TGTGCCTGGAGCAGGGACGAAAACACCATATATTTT; CDR3: CAWSRDENTIYF
D: TRBD1; J: TRBJ1-1; size: NA; V: TRBV29-1; DNA: TGCAGCGTGGGGCTACAGGGGGCGAACACTGAAGCTTTCTTT; CDR3: CSVGLQGANTEAFF
D: NA; J: TRBJ1-2; size: NA; V: TRBV7-3; DNA: TGTGCCAGCAGCCCCGACGGAAACTATGGCTACACCTTC; CDR3: CASSPDGNYGYTF
D: NA; J: TRBJ1-1; size: NA; V: TRBV28; DNA: TGTGCCAGCAGTTTTTCTCAGGGGCGGAGAGCTTTCTTT; CDR3: CASSFSQGRRAFF
D: TRBD1; J: TRBJ2-5; size: NA; V: TRBV10-2; DNA: TGCGCCAGCAGGGTAGGGGGCTTCCAAGAGACCCAGTACTTC; CDR3: CASRVGGFQETQYF
D: NA; J: TRBJ1-1; size: NA; V: TRBV29-1; DNA: TGCAGCGCGACTAGCACTGAAGCTTTCTTT; CDR3: CSATSTEAFF
D: TRBD1; J: TRBJ2-2; size: NA; V: TRBV11-2; DNA: TGTGCCAGCAGCTTATCTTTGACAGGGGCTCGGGCCGGGGAGCTGTTTTTT; CDR3: CASSLSLTGARAGELFF
D: TRBD1; J: TRBJ2-7; size: NA; V: TRBV5-6; DNA: TGTGCCAGCAGCCTGGGACAGGGCATGGGCTACGAGCAGTACTTC; CDR3: CASSLGQGMGYEQYF
D: TRBD1; J: TRBJ2-5; size: NA; V: TRBV5-4; DNA: TGTGCCAGCGGTACCGGGACAGGGGTCGAGACCCAGTACTTC; CDR3: CASGTGTGVETQYF
D: NA; J: TRBJ2-7; size: NA; V: TRBV2; DNA: TGTGCCAGCAGTGCCGACAGCTACGAGCAGTACTTC; CDR3: CASSADSYEQYF
D: NA; J: TRBJ2-2; size: NA; V: TRBV18; DNA: TGTGCCAGCTCACCCCCCCAGTTTCGTAGGCTGTTTTTT; CDR3: CASSPPQFRRLFF
D: NA; J: TRBJ2-1; size: NA; V: TRBV7-9; DNA: TGTGCCAGCAGCTTAGTTGGGTCGGTCTATGAGCAGTTCTTC; CDR3: CASSLVGSVYEQFF
D: NA; J: TRBJ2-7; size: NA; V: TRBV9; DNA: TGTGCCAGCAGCGACGATAACGAGCAGTACTTC; CDR3: CASSDDNEQYF
D: NA; J: TRBJ2-5; size: NA; V: TRBV21-1; DNA: TGTGCCAGCAGTGTACCGAAACCCCGGAGGGCAGCAAGTAACAGGAGACTTGAGACCCAGTACTTC; CDR3: CASSVPKPRRAASNRRLETQYF
D: NA; J: TRBJ2-6; size: NA; V: TRBV30; DNA: TGTGCCTGGAGTTCTACTGGGGCCAACGTCCTGACTTTC; CDR3: CAWSSTGANVLTF
D: NA; J: TRBJ2-5; size: NA; V: TRBV6-6; DNA: TGTGCCAGCAGTTACTCAGGAGACGTTCGGGAGACCCAGTACTTC; CDR3: CASSYSGDVRETQYF
D: TRBD2; J: TRBJ2-7; size: NA; V: TRBV29-1; DNA: TGCAGCGCCCTGGGACTAGCGGGAACGCGAGCTTCCTACGAGCAGTACTTC; CDR3: CSALGLAGTRASYEQYF
D: NA; J: TRBJ2-7; size: NA; V: TRBV28; DNA: TGTGCCAGCAGTTTACAAGTAGTAGGGTCCTACGAGCAGTACTTC; CDR3: CASSLQVVGSYEQYF